This entry describes one T cell receptor beta chain. It lacks a known antigen. No base-level quality is on record; no much larger clone is a single base apart. These data are taken from a study of T cell repertoires in breast cancer (dated by TCRdb to 2016 to 2018). Regarding the study in general: Samples profiled in the study came from tumors, lymph nodes and peripheral blood lymphocytes of breast cancer patients, along with peripheral blood from healthy control donors. Tumor-free lymph nodes were processed without enzymatic digestion, and blood samples were separated by Ficoll. On average, roughly 520,000 sequences per sample and roughly 10 reads per input cell were obtained by sequencing. The study reasoned that TCRs shared between breast cancer patients would target shared antigens, given breast cancer's low mutational burden and rare common mutations. The controls were nine healthy donors whose age range was similar to that of the patients. Most of the roughly 23 patient tumors analyzed for shared TCRs were ER+/PR+. After being minced and digested with Liberase and DNase, tumors and tumor-involved lymph nodes were passed through 70-um and 40-um filters.

The protocol used for the library was emulsion pairing. Unpaired genes were suppressed by a second nested PCR containing blocking oligos, after which a third nested PCR added Illumina adaptors and barcodes. Each emulsion RT-PCR master mix held roughly 5,000-270,000 T cells and included C-region, Stepout and V-region primers. The Micellula Emulsion and Purification Kit was used to make the emulsions, and Qiagen OneStep RT-PCR reagents were used for RT-PCR. Pooled libraries were sequenced on an Illumina MiSeq with paired-end 2 x 250 reads. The original methods were these. Read pairs were joined in Galaxy and clipped at the engineered overlap into separate alpha and beta files, and reads that were not clipped were discarded. Alpha-beta pairs were assigned with CompleteTCR, a MiTCR-based pipeline that links chains sharing read cluster identifiers using an R script. TCR sequences that were observed only once, about 1-3% of the total, were removed as potential sequencing errors. The raw public data were reprocessed by TCRdb itself: fastp quality trimming at Q25, MiXCR clonotype calling, in-frame beta chains only. Rows merge per CDR3 protein into single entries with the most common DNA and genes. The authors' filters were not applied to this entry. This sample holds approximately 37,000 distinct CDR3 sequences; 35% to 50% were observed only once. The ten largest make up roughly 60% of the sample.

Per the germline V gene (reference sequence), DFQATT is the CDR1 and SNEGSKA is the CDR2. V lost 5 bases and J lost 0 bases, and the count of bases not matched to a germline gene is 9. Its CDR3 holds 15 amino acids, cysteine through phenylalanine. Of the read, only the CDR3 DNA is kept; its 45 bases are in frame from base 1. The study used an expanded emulsion RT-PCR method with primers for all TCR V genes to analyze paired alpha-beta TCRs of CD8+ T cells. Before emulsion RT-PCR, CD8+ T cells were isolated using a CD8 positive selection kit and then incubated overnight in about 10 IU/mL IL-2. The research as a whole found: Tumor-involved sentinel lymph nodes shared about fourfold more TCRs with matched tumor repertoires than tumor-free nodes (around 8.2% versus 1.8%). Shared TCRs were encoded by various nucleotide sequences, which suggests selection and expansion based on antigen. Emulsion RT-PCR was considered qualitative rather than quantitative, because transcript abundance and primer differences skewed the recovery of clones. Around 20 TCR pairs were shared across seven or more patient tumors and were rarely found in control blood, which suggests possible tumor specificity. Shared TCRs showed TRBV7 predominance, possibly reflecting tumor recognition or mispriming bias from eight TRBV7 primers. Discarding singleton TCRs and sampling only part of each tumor may have missed genuine antitumor clones.

The sequenced sample was CD8+ T cells. This sequence originates from a pool of human donors with breast cancer or a healthy control (not recorded which). The rearranged chain carries TRBV20-1 and TRBJ2-5; a stretch of 7 junction bases matches TRBD1. For the CDR3, the sequence is CSASQLGTDQETQYF. The nucleotides read TGCAGTGCTTCCCAACTGGGGACAGACCAAGAGACCCAGTACTTC.